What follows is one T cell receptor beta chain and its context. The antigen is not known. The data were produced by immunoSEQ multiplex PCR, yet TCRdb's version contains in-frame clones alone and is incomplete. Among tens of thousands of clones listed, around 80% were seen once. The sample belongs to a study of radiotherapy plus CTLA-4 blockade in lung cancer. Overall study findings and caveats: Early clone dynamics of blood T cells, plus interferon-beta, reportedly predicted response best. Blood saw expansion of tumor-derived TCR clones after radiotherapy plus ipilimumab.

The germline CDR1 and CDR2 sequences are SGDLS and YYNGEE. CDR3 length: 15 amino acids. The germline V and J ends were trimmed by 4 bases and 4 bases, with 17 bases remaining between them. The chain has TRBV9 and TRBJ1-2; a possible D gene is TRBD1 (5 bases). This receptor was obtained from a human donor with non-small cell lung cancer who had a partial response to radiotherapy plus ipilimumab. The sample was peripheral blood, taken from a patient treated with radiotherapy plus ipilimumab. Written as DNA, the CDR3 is TGTGCCAGCAGCATCTCTGGTGGGGGGGGCTATGGCTACACCTTC. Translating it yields CASSISGGGGYGYTF.